The present T cell receptor beta chain was sequenced within a study of blood T cells in healthy people across ages. This clonotype was seen at least ten times. What it recognizes is unknown. The authors ran a second PCR of 7 to 11 cycles using a sample-barcoded 5' primer and a J-beta primer mix. One entry per CDR3 protein, called by TCRdb with MiXCR from the 5' RACE reads. The sample consists of over a million distinct CDR3 sequences, 35% to 50% of them appearing once. The V end lost 6 bases, the J end lost 2 bases, and 14 bases lay between the germline ends. CDR1 MNHEY and CDR2 SVGAGI come from the germline V gene. The CDR3 totals 14 residues. General study points: The recorded TCR beta diversity per million T cells decreased in a roughly linear manner with age. Long-lived donors had more naive CD4+ cells and higher diversity than aged donors.

V gene TRBV6-5 combines with J gene TRBJ2-7, with D uncertain. The sample taken for sequencing was blood. The TCR was taken from a woman aged 55 to 70 in good health. CDR3 nucleotide sequence: TGTGCCAGCAGCCCGCACTCTTTGCCCTACGAGCAGTACTTC. Amino acid sequence: CASSPHSLPYEQYF.